The text below deals with one T cell receptor beta chain. The data stem from a study of control samples from healthy donors and cancer patients. Assay: immunoSEQ multiplex PCR; the TCRdb copy retains only in-frame clones and omits some. The sample lists over 75,000 clones; 91% were seen once. CDR1 and CDR2 from the germline V gene are LGHNA and YNFKEQ. Trimming cost V 1 base and J 3 bases; bases outside gene matches: 3. The CDR3 has 16 amino acids. The chain is built from TRBV4-2 and TRBJ2-2, with 9 bases lining up with TRBD1. The clonotype originates from a man younger than 45 in good health. Sequences were obtained from blood. CDR3: CASSQVGTGYTGELFF. CDR3 nucleotides: TGTGCCAGCAGCCAAGTCGGGACAGGGTACACCGGGGAGCTGTTTTTT.